This TCR beta chain was observed in a study of cytomegalovirus exposure and HLA in healthy donors. Germline loops: CDR1 LNHDA, CDR2 SQIVND (reference sequence). CDR3 length: 15 residues. The V end was cut by 5 bases, the J end by 0 bases, with 12 bases between. Primers for the PCR totalled 60 Vbeta and 13 Jbeta. TCRdb's table, derived via immunoSEQ multiplex PCR, lists solely in-frame clones and lacks some. Seen here are 150,000 to 200,000 clones, about four fifths observed once, and the top ten hold approximately 1.8%. Sequences were obtained from PBMCs. The rearrangement uses TRBV19 and TRBJ2-3, with D perhaps TRBD2 (6 bases). The source of this sequence is a man aged 18 to 29 in good health and CMV-seronegative. The CDR3 coding sequence is TGTGCCAGTAGTGGTGGCGGGACTAGCACAGATACGCAGTATTTT. Translation gives CASSGGGTSTDTQYF.